Listed below are T cell receptor beta chains from one sample, sequenced in a study of blood T cell repertoires in COVID-19. Some clones are missing from TCRdb's copy, which holds only in-frame ones; the method was immunoSEQ multiplex PCR. The repertoire has approximately 110,000 clones, roughly 90% of them found once; the top ten carry around 2.1%. The source material was peripheral blood. The source of these receptors is a middle-aged man with COVID-19, enrolled during active disease. The CDR3 runs from the conserved cysteine through the conserved F or W. D genes are given only for firm matches. Size tells how often a clone was seen (once, few, many) or the class of an expanded clone, and some rows leave it out.

clone_size j_call v_call d_call cdr3_nt cdr3_aa
- TRBJ2-1 TRBV4-2 - TGTGCCAGCAGCCAAGGTCTAGCGCCCTCCAATGAGCAGTTCTTC CASSQGLAPSNEQFF
few TRBJ2-7 TRBV6-5 - TGTGCCAGCAGTTCAGGGACACAGGAGCAGTACTTC CASSSGTQEQYF
- TRBJ2-5 TRBV5-1 - TGCGCCAGCAGCTTGGCCCTAGAGGGGACCCAGTACTTC CASSLALEGTQYF
- TRBJ2-1 TRBV7-9 TRBD2 TGTGCCAGCAGCCCAAGGGTGGGACTAGACAATGAGCAGTTCTTC CASSPRVGLDNEQFF
- TRBJ1-1 TRBV24-1 - TGTGCCACCAGTAAAAGCCCCGGGGGCACTGAAGCTTTCTTT CATSKSPGGTEAFF
- TRBJ1-5 TRBV6-1 - TGTGCCAGCAGTGATGGCGGTGGTTTGGCCCAGCATTTT CASSDGGGLAQHF
- TRBJ2-2 TRBV11-3 TRBD1 TGTGCCAGCAGCTTAGAGCCGGGACAGGGCTTAGCCGGGGAGCTGTTTTTT CASSLEPGQGLAGELFF
- TRBJ1-2 TRBV6-7 - TGTGCCAGCAGTTTCGGTGGTGGCTACACCTTC CASSFGGGYTF
- TRBJ1-5 TRBV6-5 - TGTGCCGCCCGTACCGGGATGAACCAGCCCCAGCATTTT CAARTGMNQPQHF
- TRBJ2-5 TRBV19 - TGTGCCAGTAGAGAAGGGGGTCGGGAGACCCAGTACTTC CASREGGRETQYF
once TRBJ1-1 TRBV4-1 - TGCGCCAGCAGCATTTCCGGGACTTCAGAATTAGGGCGAGAAGCTTTCTTT CASSISGTSELGREAFF